The following is a T cell receptor beta chain sequence with its context. All enrollees were roughly 18 to 95 years old and from roughly 22 US areas. In the authors' workflow: From reference gene primer amplification, estimates of nucleated cell counts were derived. Sequenced by immunoSEQ multiplex PCR; TCRdb stores in-frame clones only, minus some. V and J calls and clone size are as listed in that table; D and trimming were resolved from the DNA. The table lists roughly 300,000 clones, 85% of them singletons. This sample was taken from a study of blood T cell repertoires in COVID-19. About the research overall: Samples representing acute and convalescent COVID-19 were sourced from the United States, Italy and Spain. T cells, B-cell-depleted T cells, or PBMCs provided the cDNA or gDNA that served as material.

The germline V and J ends were trimmed by 6 bases and 4 bases, with 19 bases remaining between them. There are 16 residues in the CDR3. Germline assignment: CDR1 LNHDA and CDR2 SQIVND (reference sequence). The receptor comes from a woman in her forties or fifties who had recovered from COVID-19. The chain combines TRBV19 with TRBJ1-3; D ambiguous. The source material was PBMCs or T cells enriched from blood (not recorded which). CDR3 in amino acids: CASRGDTVLPGNTIYF. CDR3 DNA: TGTGCCAGTAGGGGAGACACCGTTCTTCCAGGAAACACCATATATTTT.